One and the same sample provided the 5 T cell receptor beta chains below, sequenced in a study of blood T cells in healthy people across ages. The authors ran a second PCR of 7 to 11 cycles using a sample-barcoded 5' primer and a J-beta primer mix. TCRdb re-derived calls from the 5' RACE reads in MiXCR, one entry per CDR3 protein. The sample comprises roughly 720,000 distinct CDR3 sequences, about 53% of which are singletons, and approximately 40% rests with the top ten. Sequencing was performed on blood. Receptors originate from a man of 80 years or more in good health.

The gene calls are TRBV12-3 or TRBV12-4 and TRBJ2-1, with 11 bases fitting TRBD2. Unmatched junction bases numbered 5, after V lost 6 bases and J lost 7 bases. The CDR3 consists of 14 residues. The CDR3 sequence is CASSYGLAGNEQFF. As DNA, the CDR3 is TGTGCCAGCAGCTACGGACTAGCGGGTAATGAGCAGTTCTTC.

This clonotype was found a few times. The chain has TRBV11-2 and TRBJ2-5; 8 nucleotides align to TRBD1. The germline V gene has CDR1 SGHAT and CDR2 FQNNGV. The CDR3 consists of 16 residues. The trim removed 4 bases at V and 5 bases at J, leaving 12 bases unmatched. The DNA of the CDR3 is TGTGCCAGCAGCTCTCGCGCCACGACAGGGGATGAGACCCAGTACTTC. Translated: CASSSRATTGDETQYF.

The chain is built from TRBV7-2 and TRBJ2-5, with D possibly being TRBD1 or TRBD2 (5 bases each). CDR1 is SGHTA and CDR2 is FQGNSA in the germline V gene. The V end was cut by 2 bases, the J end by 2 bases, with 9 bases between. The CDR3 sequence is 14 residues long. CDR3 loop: CASSLNGGQETQYF. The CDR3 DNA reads TGTGCCAGCAGCTTAAATGGGGGACAAGAGACCCAGTACTTC.

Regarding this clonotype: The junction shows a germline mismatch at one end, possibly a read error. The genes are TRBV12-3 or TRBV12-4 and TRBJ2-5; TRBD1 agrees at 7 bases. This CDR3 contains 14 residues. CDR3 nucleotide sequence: TGTGTCAGCAGTCCGGGACAGACTCAAGAGACCCAGTACTTC. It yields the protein CVSSPGQTQETQYF.

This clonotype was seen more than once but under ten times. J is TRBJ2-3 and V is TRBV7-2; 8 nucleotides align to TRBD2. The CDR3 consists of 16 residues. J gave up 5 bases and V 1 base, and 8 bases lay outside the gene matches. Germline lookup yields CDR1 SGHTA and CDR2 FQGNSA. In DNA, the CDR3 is TGTGCCAGCAGCTTAGGGATCAGCGGGAGTGTAGATACGCAGTATTTT. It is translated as CASSLGISGSVDTQYF. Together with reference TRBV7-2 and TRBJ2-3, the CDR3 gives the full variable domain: GAGVSQSPSNKVTEKGKDVELRCDPISGHTALYWYRQSLGQGLEFLIYFQGNSAPDKSGLPSDRFSAERTGGSVSTLTIQRTQQEDSAVYLCASSLGISGSVDTQYFGPGTRLTVL.